This T cell receptor beta chain was sequenced during a study of blood T cell repertoires in COVID-19. Looked up from germline, CDR1 is ENHRY and CDR2 is SYGVKD. The CDR3 is made up of 18 amino acids. V lost 3 bases and J lost 0; bases outside the gene matches: 8. Original analysis: Reference gene primers were amplified, and this amplification served to estimate nucleated cell counts. This table comes from immunoSEQ multiplex PCR, and its TCRdb copy is limited to in-frame clones, with some not included. D and trimming were read from the DNA, whereas the V and J calls and clone size are those reported in that table. The sample has 150,000 to 200,000 clones, around 92% seen once.

The sequencing input was peripheral blood. The receptor's source is a man in his thirties or forties with COVID-19, enrolled during active disease. This chain uses TRBV10-3 with TRBJ2-6, with 7 bases that match TRBD2. The CDR3 loop is CAISDPSGTISGANVLTF. CDR3 coding DNA: TGTGCCATCAGTGACCCCAGCGGGACGATCTCTGGGGCCAACGTCCTGACTTTC.